A selection of T cell receptor beta chains follows, all from one sample in a study of T cells after yellow fever vaccination. TCRdb itself ran the 5' RACE reads through MiXCR, one entry per CDR3 protein. In the table there are about 310,000 distinct CDR3 sequences, roughly 3.5% of which are singletons. The sequenced sample was PBMCs, obtained on the day of the yellow fever booster vaccination. These receptors were taken from a young man who received the YFV17D yellow fever vaccine. Both conserved end residues are part of each CDR3. A D gene is named only where the DNA matches it firmly. Size values are once, few and many counts, or a class for expanded clones, and some rows have none.

>TRBV7-9|many|NA|TRBJ1-6
CASSFPGVNSPLHF
TGTGCCAGCAGCTTCCCAGGGGTTAATTCACCCCTCCACTTT
>TRBV6-5|NA|NA|TRBJ1-2
CASSYSGAYGYTF
TGTGCCAGCAGTTACTCAGGAGCCTATGGCTACACCTTC
>TRBV7-9|many|NA|TRBJ2-3
CASSWGGAKTQYF
TGTGCCAGCAGCTGGGGGGGGGCTAAAACGCAGTATTTT
>TRBV2|few|NA|TRBJ2-1
CASSTRRGTKRDEQFF
TGTGCCAGCAGTACCAGGCGGGGAACCAAGCGGGATGAGCAGTTCTTC
>TRBV24-1|few|NA|TRBJ2-3
CATSARVADTQYF
TGTGCCACCAGTGCACGGGTTGCAGATACGCAGTATTTT
>TRBV4-1|NA|NA|TRBJ2-3
CASSQIGGPSTDTQYF
TGCGCCAGCAGCCAAATTGGGGGGCCCAGCACAGATACGCAGTATTTT
>TRBV2|NA|NA|TRBJ2-1
CASSASSYNEQFF
TGTGCCAGCAGTGCTAGTTCCTACAATGAGCAGTTCTTC
>TRBV28|many|NA|TRBJ2-7
CASSGPYRAIEQYF
TGTGCCAGCAGTGGTCCCTACAGGGCCATCGAGCAGTACTTC
>TRBV28|many|NA|TRBJ1-4
CASRETGTPEGEKLFF
TGTGCCAGCAGAGAGACGGGGACCCCCGAGGGGGAAAAACTGTTTTTT
>TRBV5-1|many|NA|TRBJ2-7
CASSLSLEGNEQYF
TGCGCCAGCAGCTTGTCCCTAGAAGGGAACGAGCAGTACTTC
>TRBV9|NA|NA|TRBJ2-7
CASSVSFRRYEQYF
TGTGCCAGCAGCGTCTCGTTTAGGCGCTACGAGCAGTACTTC
>TRBV5-6|NA|TRBD1|TRBJ2-2
CASSPVDRANTGELFF
TGTGCCAGCAGCCCGGTGGACAGGGCGAACACCGGGGAGCTGTTTTTT
>TRBV5-4|NA|NA|TRBJ2-1
CASSTWGDHREIVGEQFF
TGTGCCAGCAGCACGTGGGGGGACCACAGGGAAATTGTGGGAGAGCAGTTCTTC
>TRBV2|few|NA|TRBJ2-5
CASSPGTYQETQYF
TGTGCCAGCAGTCCCGGGACGTACCAAGAGACCCAGTACTTC
>TRBV20-1|NA|NA|TRBJ2-2
CSANQGGGPGELFF
TGCAGTGCAAATCAGGGGGGGGGCCCCGGGGAGCTGTTTTTT
>TRBV6-2/TRBV6-3|NA|NA|TRBJ2-3
CASTLGSTDTQYF
TGTGCCAGCACCCTGGGGAGCACAGATACGCAGTATTTT
>TRBV18|NA|TRBD1|TRBJ1-4
CASSPRQGQGHTTNEKLFF
TGTGCCAGCTCACCCCGTCAGGGACAGGGACATACAACTAATGAAAAACTGTTTTTT
>TRBV7-6|many|NA|TRBJ1-3
CASSGVGSGNTIYF
TGTGCCAGCAGCGGTGTGGGCTCTGGAAACACCATATATTTT
>TRBV7-2|NA|NA|TRBJ1-3
CASSPSGFGNTIYF
TGTGCCAGCAGCCCCTCAGGGTTTGGAAACACCATATATTTT
>TRBV7-9|many|TRBD1|TRBJ1-1
CASSLPSGQGGTEAFF
TGTGCCAGCAGCTTACCATCAGGACAGGGCGGCACTGAAGCTTTCTTT
>TRBV6-2/TRBV6-3|many|TRBD1|TRBJ1-5
CASRWDRGYNQPQHF
TGTGCCAGCAGGTGGGACAGGGGGTACAATCAGCCCCAGCATTTT
>TRBV12-3/TRBV12-4|NA|TRBD2|TRBJ2-3
CASTAIAGDGKDTQYF
TGTGCCAGCACCGCTATAGCGGGAGACGGAAAAGATACGCAGTATTTT